Below, 6 T cell receptor beta chains from the same sample are listed, as sequenced in a study of vaccination effects on CD4 cells after COVID-19. The data were produced by immunoSEQ multiplex PCR, yet TCRdb's version contains in-frame clones alone and is incomplete. The data contain about 20,000 clones, around three quarters of them singletons. Antigen-specific CD4+ T cells expanded by the ViraFEST assay with viral peptide pools were then sequenced. CD4+ T cells were isolated after 10 days of culture. Which antigens these TCRs recognize remains unknown. Specimen: CD4+ T cells from PBMCs cultured with HCoV-229E spike peptides, collected before COVID-19 vaccination. Receptors were obtained from a human donor who received a COVID-19 vaccine.

V usage is TRBV25-1 and J usage is TRBJ2-7, with D possibly TRBD1 on 6 matching bases. The CDR3 is 13 residues long. V shed 3 bases and J shed 4 bases, with 10 bases lying between them. CDR1 is MGHDK, CDR2 SYGVNS, per germline. DNA of the CDR3: TGTGCCAGCAGTGACACAGGGAGTTACGAGCAGTACTTC. It translates to CASSDTGSYEQYF.

V usage is TRBV5-1 and J usage is TRBJ2-1; TRBD2 matches 7 bases. The CDR3 covers 16 residues. Germline V gives CDR1 SGHRS, CDR2 YFSETQ. With 0 bases clipped from V and 0 bases from J, the junction kept 3 bases outside the gene matches. The CDR3: CASSLGGGSSYNEQFF. For the CDR3, the DNA is TGCGCCAGCAGCTTGGGGGGCGGGAGCTCCTACAATGAGCAGTTCTTC. The variable domain in full, completed from reference TRBV5-1 and TRBJ2-1, reads KAGVTQTPRYLIKTRGQQVTLSCSPISGHRSVSWYQQTPGQGLQFLFEYFSETQRNKGNFPGRFSGRQFSNSRSEMNVSTLELGDSALYLCASSLGGGSSYNEQFFGPGTRLTVL.

J is TRBJ2-3 and V is TRBV5-1, with 8 bases that match TRBD1. The CDR3 is made up of 15 amino acids. From germline, CDR1 is SGHRS and CDR2 YFSETQ. V shed 0 bases and J 5 bases; nucleotides not matched to a gene: 5. The CDR3 is CASSLGQGAVDTQYF. The CDR3 bases are TGCGCCAGCAGCTTGGGGCAGGGGGCCGTAGATACGCAGTATTTT.

The chain is built from TRBV29-1 and TRBJ1-2; D is unclear. V gave up 4 bases and J gave up 3 bases, with 9 bases separating them. Germline V lookup: CDR1 SQVTM, CDR2 ANQGSEA. This CDR3 spans 12 amino acids. The CDR3 protein is CSVVFSYYGYTF. The CDR3 DNA follows: TGCAGCGTTGTCTTCTCCTACTATGGCTACACCTTC.

The rearrangement uses TRBV6-1 and TRBJ1-5; TRBD1 might be the D (6 bases). Germline CDR1 reads MNHNS; CDR2 reads SASEGT. The V and J ends lost 6 bases and 7 bases respectively, with 16 bases between them. CDR3 size: 14 residues. The CDR3 region has the DNA TGTGCCAGCAGCCATAACAGGGAAGGACAGCCCCAGCATTTT. Protein: CASSHNREGQPQHF.

A single count supports this clone. Germline is not matched at one junction end, which may reflect a read error. V gene TRBV12-3 or TRBV12-4 combines with J gene TRBJ1-5; possible D gene TRBD1, 6 bases. CDR3 length: 13 residues. The CDR3 region has the DNA TGTGCCAGCAGCTTAGCAGGGGATCAGCCCCAGCATTTT. It translates to CASSLAGDQPQHF.